The 14 T cell receptor beta chains presented below share a single source sample, sequenced in a study of shared clonotypes between healthy human individuals. Some clones are missing from TCRdb's copy, which holds only in-frame ones; the method was immunoSEQ multiplex PCR. The sample has under 600,000 clones, approximately 79% seen once. What was sequenced was PBMCs. Every receptor here comes from a woman aged 40 to 50 in good health. Some clones in this sample may be carry-over from other donors' samples.

The rearrangement links TRBV6-1 to TRBJ1-4, with D maybe TRBD1 (5 bases). Trimming shortened V by 4 bases and J by 0 bases, and 15 bases separated the two germline ends. Germline CDR1 MNHNS, CDR2 SASEGT. The CDR3 is 17 residues long. The chain's CDR3 is CASSVDRDFATNEKLFF. The CDR3 nucleotides are TGTGCCAGCAGTGTAGACAGAGACTTTGCAACTAATGAAAAACTGTTTTTT.

The chain has TRBV18 and TRBJ2-6, with 9 bases that match TRBD1. The CDR3 length is 18 residues. The V segment lost 4 bases and the J segment 3 bases; nucleotides outside the gene matches: 10. Germline CDR1 and CDR2: KGHSH and LQKENI. CDR3 loop: CASSLTATGGSGANVLTF. In DNA form, the CDR3 reads TGTGCCAGCTCACTTACCGCAACAGGGGGCAGTGGGGCCAACGTCCTGACTTTC.

CDR3: CASRDRDSLWREQYF. The CDR3 coding sequence is TGTGCCAGCAGGGACCGGGACTCTTTATGGCGTGAGCAGTACTTC. The chain carries TRBV6-1 and TRBJ2-7; D might be TRBD2 (6 bases). This CDR3 spans 15 amino acids. Trimming stripped 6 bases from V and 7 bases from J, with 22 bases between. Germline V gene sequence: CDR1 MNHNS, CDR2 SASEGT.

The rearrangement uses TRBV7-8 and TRBJ1-3; D gene unclear. Germline V lookup: CDR1 SGHVS, CDR2 FQNEAQ. Trimming removed 3 bases from V and 4 bases from J, with 22 bases in between. This CDR3 comprises 18 residues. The CDR3 coding sequence is TGTGCCAGCAGCTTTTCCCCCCCCGGCTCGGAAGGGGGAAACACCATATATTTT. Translation: CASSFSPPGSEGGNTIYF.

The chain links TRBV27 to TRBJ2-5; 8 bases fit TRBD2. Trimming took 5 bases from V and 0 from J; bases not matched to a gene: 2. CDR1 MNHEY and CDR2 SMNVEV come from the germline V gene (reference sequence). The CDR3 is 14 amino acids. Here the CDR3 reads CASSLAGHQETQYF. In DNA, the CDR3 is TGTGCCAGCAGTCTAGCGGGCCACCAAGAGACCCAGTACTTC.

The chain uses TRBV5-1 and TRBJ2-6, with unresolved D. V gave up 4 bases and J gave up 0 bases, with 5 bases separating them. The germline V gene encodes CDR1 SGHRS and CDR2 YFSETQ. The CDR3 consists of 14 residues. In DNA, the CDR3 is TGCGCCAGCAGCCCCGGCTCTGGGGCCAACGTCCTGACTTTC. Amino acids: CASSPGSGANVLTF.

The chain combines TRBV5-1 with TRBJ1-2, with D possibly matching TRBD1 (5 bases). The germline CDR1 and CDR2 sequences are SGHRS and YFSETQ. The CDR3 has 14 amino acids. Trimming took off 4 bases at V and 10 bases at J, with 20 bases between the two ends. The CDR3 spells CASSTPGTAPLYTF. CDR3 in DNA: TGCGCCAGCAGCACTCCCGGGACGGCCCCCCTCTACACCTTC.

The V and J genes are TRBV4-1 and TRBJ2-3; D may be TRBD1 or TRBD2 (6 bases each). This CDR3 contains 15 residues. CDR1 and CDR2 (germline): MGHRA, YSYEKL. V was cut by 3 bases and J by 4 bases, with 14 bases left in between. The CDR3 protein is CASSHRKGGPDTQYF. CDR3 in DNA: TGCGCCAGCAGCCATCGCAAGGGGGGCCCAGATACGCAGTATTTT.

The chain has TRBV6-6 and TRBJ1-1, with unresolved D. This CDR3 is built from 15 residues. The V end lost 0 bases, the J end lost 2 bases, and 10 bases lay between the germline ends. CDR1 and CDR2 from the germline V gene are MNHNY and SVGAGI (reference sequence). The CDR3 region is CASSYSGPRNTEAFF. Written as DNA, the CDR3 is TGTGCCAGCAGTTACTCGGGTCCGAGAAACACTGAAGCTTTCTTT.

The chain employs TRBV6-1 and TRBJ2-3; the D gene is possibly TRBD1 (6 bases). The CDR3 runs to 12 residues. The V gene's germline CDR1 is MNHNS and CDR2 SASEGT. V lost 6 bases to trimming and J lost 8 bases, with 12 bases between them. The CDR3 DNA reads TGTGCCAGCAGAACGACAGGAGGTACGCAGTATTTT. As protein: CASRTTGGTQYF.

This clone was seen a single time. A far bigger clonotype differs at one base, so this is likely a read error. The chain couples TRBV30 to TRBJ1-1; a weak D match, TRBD1 (5 bases). Trimming left V 3 bases short and J 5 bases short, with 7 bases between. CDR1 GTSNPN and CDR2 SVGIG come from the germline V gene (reference sequence). The CDR3 spans 11 residues. The CDR3 nucleotides read TGTGCCTGGAGGGACACGACTGAAGCTTTCTTT. It yields the protein CAWRDTTEAFF.

This clone has just a few counts. Different DNA sequences within this sample yield the same CDR3. This sequence joins TRBV7-2 and TRBJ2-1; D remains unclear. The germline gives CDR1 SGHTA, CDR2 FQGNSA. CDR3 length: 13 amino acids. Trimming took 1 base from V and 4 from J, leaving 5 bases between them. For the CDR3, the DNA is TGTGCCAGCAGCTTAGGGCGGTACAATGAGCAGTTCTTC. This codes for CASSLGRYNEQFF.

J is TRBJ1-5 and V is TRBV7-8, with 8 bases aligning to TRBD1. CDR1 is SGHVS, CDR2 FQNEAQ, per germline. V lost 5 bases, J lost 3 bases, and 6 bases stayed unmatched. CDR3 length: 15 residues. CDR3 bases: TGTGCCAGCAGCCTGACAGGGGACCACAATCAGCCCCAGCATTTT. Its translation: CASSLTGDHNQPQHF.

The gene calls are TRBV5-1 and TRBJ2-2; D is undetermined. Per germline, CDR1 SGHRS and CDR2 YFSETQ. The CDR3 length is 16 residues. V was shortened by 4 bases and J by 0 bases, with 13 bases between the two germline ends. As DNA, the CDR3 is TGCGCCAGCAGCCACCGGACCCCCGCGAACACCGGGGAGCTGTTTTTT. Translated, it gives CASSHRTPANTGELFF.